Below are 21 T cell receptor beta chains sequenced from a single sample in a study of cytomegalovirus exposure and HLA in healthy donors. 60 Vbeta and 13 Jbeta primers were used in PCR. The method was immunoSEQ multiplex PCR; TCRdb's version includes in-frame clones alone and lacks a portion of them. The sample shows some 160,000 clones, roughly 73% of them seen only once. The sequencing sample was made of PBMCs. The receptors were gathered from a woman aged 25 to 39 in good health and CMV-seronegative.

The DNA of the CDR3 is TGTGCCAGCAGCATCCGGAGTAGAAACACCATATATTTT. Translation gives CASSIRSRNTIYF. The V gene is TRBV6-4, the J gene TRBJ1-3; no clear D. The CDR3 loop spans 13 amino acids. The germline V gene encodes CDR1 MRHNA and CDR2 SNTAGT. The ends were cut back, 6 bases at V and 5 bases at J, with 11 bases in the middle.

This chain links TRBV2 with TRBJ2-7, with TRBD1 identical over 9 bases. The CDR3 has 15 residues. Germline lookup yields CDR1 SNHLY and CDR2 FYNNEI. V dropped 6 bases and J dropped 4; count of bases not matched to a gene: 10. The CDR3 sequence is CASSTPGQGTYEQYF. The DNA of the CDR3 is TGTGCCAGCAGCACCCCTGGACAGGGGACTTACGAGCAGTACTTC.

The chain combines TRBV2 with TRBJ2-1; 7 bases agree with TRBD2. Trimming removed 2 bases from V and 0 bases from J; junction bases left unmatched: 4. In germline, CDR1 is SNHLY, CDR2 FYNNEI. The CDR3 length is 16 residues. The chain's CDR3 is CASSEFGGGSYNEQFF. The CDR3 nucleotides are TGTGCCAGCAGTGAATTTGGCGGGGGCTCCTACAATGAGCAGTTCTTC.

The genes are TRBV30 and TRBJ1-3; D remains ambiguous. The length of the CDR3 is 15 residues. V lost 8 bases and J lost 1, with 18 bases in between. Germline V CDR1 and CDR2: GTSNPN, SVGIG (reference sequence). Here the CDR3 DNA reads TGTGCCCGAACCCGTTACGAGGAGTCTGGAAACACCATATATTTT. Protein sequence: CARTRYEESGNTIYF.

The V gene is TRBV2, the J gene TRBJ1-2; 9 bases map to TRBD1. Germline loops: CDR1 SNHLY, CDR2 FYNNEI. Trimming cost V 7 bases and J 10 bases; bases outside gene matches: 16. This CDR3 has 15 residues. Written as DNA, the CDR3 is TGTGCCAGCACGACAGTAGGACAGGGGTCCGGGTACTACACCTTC. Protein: CASTTVGQGSGYYTF.

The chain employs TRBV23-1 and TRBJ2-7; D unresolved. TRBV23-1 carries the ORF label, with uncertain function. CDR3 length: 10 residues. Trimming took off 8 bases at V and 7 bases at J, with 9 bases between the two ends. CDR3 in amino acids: CASVEWEQYF. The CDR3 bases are TGCGCCAGCGTCGAGTGGGAGCAGTACTTC.

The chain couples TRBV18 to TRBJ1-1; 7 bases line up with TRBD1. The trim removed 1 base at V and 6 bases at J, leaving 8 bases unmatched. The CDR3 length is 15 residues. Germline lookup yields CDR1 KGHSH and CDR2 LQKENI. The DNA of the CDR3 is TGTGCCAGCTCACCACAAAAGGGGGCAACAGCTGAAGCTTTCTTT. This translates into CASSPQKGATAEAFF.

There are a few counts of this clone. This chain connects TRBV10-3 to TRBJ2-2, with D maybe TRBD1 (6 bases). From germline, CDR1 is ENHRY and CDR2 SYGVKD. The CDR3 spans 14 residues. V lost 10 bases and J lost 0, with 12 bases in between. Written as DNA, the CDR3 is TGTGCCACTAAAAGGACAGCGAACACCGGGGAGCTGTTTTTT. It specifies CATKRTANTGELFF.

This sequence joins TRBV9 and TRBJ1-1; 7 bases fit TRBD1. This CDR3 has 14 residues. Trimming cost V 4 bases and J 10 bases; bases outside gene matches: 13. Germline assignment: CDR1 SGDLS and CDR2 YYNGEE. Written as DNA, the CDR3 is TGTGCCAGCAGCCCGAGGGACAGCGCCTTCTTAGCTTTCTTT. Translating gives CASSPRDSAFLAFF.

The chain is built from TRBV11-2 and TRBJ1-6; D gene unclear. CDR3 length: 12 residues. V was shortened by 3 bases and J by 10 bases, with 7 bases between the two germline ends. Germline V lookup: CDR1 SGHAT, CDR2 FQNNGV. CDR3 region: CASSFYLSPLHF. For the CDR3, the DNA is TGTGCCAGCAGCTTCTACCTATCACCCCTCCACTTT.

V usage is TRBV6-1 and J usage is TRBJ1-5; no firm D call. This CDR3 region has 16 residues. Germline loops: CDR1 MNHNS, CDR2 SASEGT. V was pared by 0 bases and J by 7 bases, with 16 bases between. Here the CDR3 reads CASSEARRGSRQPQHF. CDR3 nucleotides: TGTGCCAGCAGTGAAGCTCGCCGAGGGAGTAGGCAGCCCCAGCATTTT.

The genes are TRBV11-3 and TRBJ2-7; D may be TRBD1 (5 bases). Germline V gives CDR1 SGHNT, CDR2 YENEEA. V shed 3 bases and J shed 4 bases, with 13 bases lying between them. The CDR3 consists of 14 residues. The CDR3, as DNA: TGTGCCAGCAGCTTCCAGGCAGGGCCATACGAGCAGTACTTC. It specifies CASSFQAGPYEQYF.

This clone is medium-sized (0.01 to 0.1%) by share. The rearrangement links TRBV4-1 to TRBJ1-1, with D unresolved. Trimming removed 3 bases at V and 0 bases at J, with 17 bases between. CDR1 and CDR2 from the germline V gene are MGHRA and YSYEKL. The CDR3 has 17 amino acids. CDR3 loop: CASSHVDLGFMNTEAFF. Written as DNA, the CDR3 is TGCGCCAGCAGCCACGTCGATCTCGGGTTTATGAACACTGAAGCTTTCTTT.

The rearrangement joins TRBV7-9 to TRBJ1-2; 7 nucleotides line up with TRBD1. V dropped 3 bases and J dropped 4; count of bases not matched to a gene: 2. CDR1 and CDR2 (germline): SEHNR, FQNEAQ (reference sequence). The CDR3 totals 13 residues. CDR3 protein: CASSFGTAYGYTF. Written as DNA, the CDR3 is TGTGCCAGCAGCTTCGGGACAGCCTATGGCTACACCTTC.

The CDR3: CASSYQLAGMDEQFF. As DNA, the CDR3 is TGTGCCAGCAGTTACCAGCTAGCGGGGATGGATGAGCAGTTCTTC. This chain uses TRBV6-5 with TRBJ2-1; 9 bases line up with TRBD2. Germline V gene sequence: CDR1 MNHEY, CDR2 SVGAGI. The CDR3 is 15 residues long. The V segment lost 2 bases and the J segment 8 bases; nucleotides outside the gene matches: 7.

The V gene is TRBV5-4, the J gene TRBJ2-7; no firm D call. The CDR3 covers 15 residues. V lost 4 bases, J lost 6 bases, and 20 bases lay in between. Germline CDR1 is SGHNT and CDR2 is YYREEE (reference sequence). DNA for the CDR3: TGTGCCAGCAGCACCCCTGCCCGGGTCAGAGGCGAGCAGTACTTC. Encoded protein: CASSTPARVRGEQYF.

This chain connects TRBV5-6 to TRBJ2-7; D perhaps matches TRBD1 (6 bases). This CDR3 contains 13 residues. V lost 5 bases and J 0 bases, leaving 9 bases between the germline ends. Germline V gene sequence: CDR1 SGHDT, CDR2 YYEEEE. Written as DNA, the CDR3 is TGTGCCAGCAGGAAGGACAGCTCCTACGAGCAGTACTTC. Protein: CASRKDSSYEQYF.

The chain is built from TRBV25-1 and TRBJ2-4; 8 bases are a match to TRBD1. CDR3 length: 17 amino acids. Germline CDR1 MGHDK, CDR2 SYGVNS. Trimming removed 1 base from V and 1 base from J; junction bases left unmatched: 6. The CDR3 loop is CASSESRGREAKNIQYF. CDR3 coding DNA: TGTGCCAGCAGTGAATCCAGGGGGCGTGAGGCCAAAAACATTCAGTACTTC.

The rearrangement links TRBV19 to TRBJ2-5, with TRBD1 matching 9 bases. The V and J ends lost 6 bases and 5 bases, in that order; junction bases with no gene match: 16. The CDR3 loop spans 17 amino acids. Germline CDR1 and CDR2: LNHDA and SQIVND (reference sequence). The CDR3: CASRGTRFGGTGETQYF. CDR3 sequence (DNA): TGTGCCAGTAGGGGAACGAGGTTTGGGGGGACAGGGGAGACCCAGTACTTC.

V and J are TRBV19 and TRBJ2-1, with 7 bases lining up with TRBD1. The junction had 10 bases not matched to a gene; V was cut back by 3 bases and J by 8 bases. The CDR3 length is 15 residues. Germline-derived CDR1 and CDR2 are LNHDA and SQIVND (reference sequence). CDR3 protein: CASSMTGIPEDEQFF. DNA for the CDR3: TGTGCCAGTAGTATGACAGGGATACCGGAGGATGAGCAGTTCTTC. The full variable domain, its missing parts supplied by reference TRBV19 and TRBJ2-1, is DGGITQSPKYLFRKEGQNVTLSCEQNLNHDAMYWYRQDPGQGLRLIYYSQIVNDFQKGDIAEGYSVSREKKESFPLTVTSAQKNPTAFYLCASSMTGIPEDEQFFGPGTRLTVL.

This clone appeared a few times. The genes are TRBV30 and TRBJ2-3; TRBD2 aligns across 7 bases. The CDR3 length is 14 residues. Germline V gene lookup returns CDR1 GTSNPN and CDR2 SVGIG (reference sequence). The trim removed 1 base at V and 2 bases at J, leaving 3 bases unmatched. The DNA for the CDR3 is TGTGCCTGGAGTGATGGGGGGGACACAGATACGCAGTATTTT. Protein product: CAWSDGGDTDTQYF.